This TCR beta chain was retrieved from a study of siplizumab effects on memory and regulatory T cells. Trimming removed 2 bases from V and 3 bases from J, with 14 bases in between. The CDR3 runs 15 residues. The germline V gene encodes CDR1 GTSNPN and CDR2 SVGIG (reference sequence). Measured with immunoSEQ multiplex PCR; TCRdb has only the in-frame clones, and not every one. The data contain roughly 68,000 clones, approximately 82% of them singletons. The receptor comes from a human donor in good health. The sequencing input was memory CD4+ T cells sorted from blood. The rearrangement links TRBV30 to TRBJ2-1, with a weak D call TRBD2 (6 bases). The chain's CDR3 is CAWSFRELFYNEQFF. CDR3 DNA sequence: TGTGCCTGGAGTTTTCGGGAGCTCTTCTACAATGAGCAGTTCTTC.